This T cell receptor beta chain came from a study of post-analysis software for immune sequencing data. Study at large: Relapsing-remitting, secondary progressive and progressive-relapsing forms of multiple sclerosis all featured among disease courses.

A few counts support this clonotype. Unique molecular identifiers tagged the TCR beta cDNA libraries. It was from about 0.94 to 9.7 million T cells that about 500,000 cDNA molecules came. Via MiXCR, TCRdb re-called the PCR reads, giving one row per CDR3 protein. The sample has 700,000 to 900,000 distinct CDR3 sequences, 40% to 55% seen once. This receptor was taken from a girl aged 5-17 years with multiple sclerosis. Material for sequencing was blood.

In nucleotides, the CDR3 is TGTGCCAGCAGCTTGGAGGGGGCGGTTGAAAAACTGTTTTTT. It translates to CASSLEGAVEKLFF. The chain employs TRBV5-5 and TRBJ1-4, with 7 bases lining up with TRBD1. The CDR3 is 14 amino acids. V was clipped by 0 bases and J by 7 bases; unmatched bases: 3. Germline V CDR1 and CDR2: SGHKS, YYEKEE (reference sequence).